The 13 T cell receptor beta chains below all came from one sample that was sequenced in a study of control samples from healthy donors and cancer patients. Repertoires were generated with immunoSEQ multiplex PCR, while TCRdb's copy carries only in-frame clones and drops some. The data show 70,000 or so clones, 84% seen once. Material for sequencing was blood. The source of these receptors is a man aged 50 or older in good health.

The chain has TRBV6-6 and TRBJ2-7, with D perhaps TRBD2 (5 bases). V was clipped by 8 bases and J by 2 bases, with 13 bases between them. Per germline, CDR1 MNHNY and CDR2 SVGAGI (reference sequence). The CDR3 sequence is 13 residues long. CDR3 coding DNA: TGTGCCAGCTTAGGAAGCGGCCCCTACGAGCAGTACTTC. Its translation: CASLGSGPYEQYF.

The CDR3 nucleotides read TGTGCCAGTAGTATCATGTTTCGGGAAAATCAGCCCCAGCATTTT. Its protein product is CASSIMFRENQPQHF. This chain links TRBV19 with TRBJ1-5; no definite D call. Between the trimmed V and J ends, which lost 3 bases and 4 bases, there was a span of 13 bases. CDR1 and CDR2 from the germline V gene are LNHDA and SQIVND (reference sequence). The CDR3 sequence is 15 residues long.

The rearrangement links TRBV7-2 to TRBJ1-5, with D unclear. Between the trimmed V and J ends, which lost 5 bases and 2 bases, there was a span of 7 bases. From germline, CDR1 is SGHTA and CDR2 FQGNSA. The CDR3 spans 13 residues. CDR3 in DNA: TGTGCCAGCAGCCCCAGTCGCAATCAGCCCCAGCATTTT. Its translation: CASSPSRNQPQHF.

The chain is built from TRBV6-5 and TRBJ2-4; 8 bases agree with TRBD1. The CDR3 spans 15 residues. With V trimmed by 5 bases and J by 0 bases, 3 bases remained unmatched. Germline V gene sequence: CDR1 MNHEY, CDR2 SVGAGI. The CDR3 loop reads CASSRTGLAKNIQYF. The DNA for the CDR3 is TGTGCCAGCAGTCGGACAGGGCTAGCCAAAAACATTCAGTACTTC.

The V gene is TRBV18, the J gene TRBJ2-3; 7 positions agree with TRBD2. The CDR3 has 14 residues. The V segment lost 4 bases and the J segment 6 bases; nucleotides outside the gene matches: 7. CDR1 KGHSH and CDR2 LQKENI come from the germline V gene. The CDR3 sequence is CASSRRTRTDTQYF. In DNA, the CDR3 is TGTGCCAGCTCACGCCGGACTAGGACGGATACGCAGTATTTT.

The chain employs TRBV7-8 and TRBJ2-1; no definite D call. This CDR3 comprises 15 residues. Germline CDR1 reads SGHVS; CDR2 reads FQNEAQ. Trimming left V 0 bases short and J 8 bases short, with 14 bases between. CDR3 nucleotide sequence: TGTGCCAGCAGCTTAGCGGGGAATAGTTGGGATGAGCAGTTCTTC. Residues: CASSLAGNSWDEQFF.

The chain is built from TRBV6-6 and TRBJ2-7; the D is unclear. There are 16 residues in the CDR3. Germline V gene sequence: CDR1 MNHNY, CDR2 SVGAGI (reference sequence). V shed 2 bases and J shed 1 base, with 15 bases lying between them. The CDR3 bases are TGTGCCAGCAGTTACGCGACCCGGGCTGGGTCCTACGAGCAGTACTTC. It specifies CASSYATRAGSYEQYF.

The V and J genes are TRBV7-2 and TRBJ1-3; D perhaps matches TRBD1 (6 bases). This CDR3 has 11 amino acids. Germline V lookup: CDR1 SGHTA, CDR2 FQGNSA. Trimming left V 11 bases short and J 3 bases short, with 8 bases between. CDR3 protein: CAEGVGNTIYF. The CDR3 DNA is TGTGCCGAGGGGGTTGGAAACACCATATATTTT.

This chain connects TRBV5-4 to TRBJ2-1; 7 nucleotides align to TRBD2. With V trimmed by 4 bases and J by 0 bases, 4 bases remained unmatched. The CDR3 sequence is 15 residues long. CDR1 is SGHNT and CDR2 is YYREEE in the germline V gene (reference sequence). The CDR3 region is CASSEERGSYNEQFF. In nucleotides, the CDR3 is TGTGCCAGCAGCGAGGAGCGGGGCTCCTACAATGAGCAGTTCTTC.

V and J are TRBV4-3 and TRBJ2-3; 10 nucleotides align to TRBD2. V lost 0 bases to trimming and J lost 5 bases; unmatched junction nucleotides: 14. The CDR3 length is 19 residues. CDR1 is LGHNA, CDR2 YSLEER, per germline. As DNA, the CDR3 is TGCGCCAGCAGCCAAGAAAGGTTGCGAGCGGGAGGGTCTGGAGATACGCAGTATTTT. Its translation is CASSQERLRAGGSGDTQYF.

This sequence joins TRBV4-1 and TRBJ2-3; 7 bases match TRBD1. Trimming took 1 base from V and 4 from J; bases not matched to a gene: 8. The germline CDR1 and CDR2 sequences are MGHRA and YSYEKL. The CDR3 is made up of 16 amino acids. The CDR3 DNA reads as TGCGCCAGCAGCCAAGTTGCTACAGGGGCCGCAGATACGCAGTATTTT. This encodes CASSQVATGAADTQYF.

V gene TRBV7-9 combines with J gene TRBJ2-1, with 9 bases that match TRBD2. This CDR3 is 16 amino acids long. With V trimmed by 5 bases and J by 3 bases, 8 bases remained unmatched. Germline values: CDR1 SEHNR, CDR2 FQNEAQ (reference sequence). The CDR3 nucleotides read TGTGCCAGCAGCCTTAGCGGGAGTGTGGTCTACAATGAGCAGTTCTTC. Protein product: CASSLSGSVVYNEQFF.

The J gene is TRBJ1-3, the V gene TRBV7-2; D call uncertain. Germline V lookup: CDR1 SGHTA, CDR2 FQGNSA. The CDR3 extends over 13 amino acids. Trimming removed 5 bases at V and 3 bases at J, with 8 bases between. The CDR3 here is CASSNAVGNTIYF. CDR3 nucleotides: TGTGCCAGCAGCAACGCAGTTGGAAACACCATATATTTT.